This is a list of T cell receptor beta chains from one sample in a study of cytomegalovirus exposure and HLA in healthy donors. Profiled with immunoSEQ multiplex PCR; TCRdb holds only in-frame clones, not every one. The sample has some 290,000 clones; around 90% are singletons. The sample comprised PBMCs. The source is a man between 25 and 39 years old in good health and CMV-seronegative. Each CDR3 is given with its conserved first and last residue.

j_call v_call cdr3_aa
TRBJ1-1 TRBV11-1 CASSLGRSNTEAFF
TRBJ2-1 TRBV7-9 CASSPLGGASYNEQFF
TRBJ2-4 TRBV18 CASEGGEDIQYF
TRBJ1-6 TRBV6-6 CASRDRQPYSPLHF
TRBJ2-5 TRBV5-1 CASSLTGTGQETQYF
TRBJ1-5 TRBV19 CASDAGGRNQPQHF
TRBJ1-5 TRBV2 CASSLQSSNQPQHF
TRBJ2-7 TRBV5-1 CASSLGRVNEQYF
TRBJ1-2 TRBV13 CASSLGQGGYGYTF
TRBJ1-1 TRBV2 CASLVDSTPEAFF
TRBJ2-1 TRBV10-1 CASSESASGAYNEQFF
TRBJ2-7 TRBV7-8 CASSLDFGTARYEQYF
TRBJ1-4 TRBV6-1 CASSGKTALATNEKLFF
TRBJ1-6 TRBV6-5 CASRTGWNSPLHF
TRBJ2-3 TRBV19 CASSVGVGGATDTQYF
TRBJ1-6 TRBV6-4 CASIKTWNSPLHF
TRBJ1-1 TRBV18 CASSPRGGRGEAFF
TRBJ1-1 TRBV2 CASSEGQLTTEAFF
TRBJ1-1 TRBV11-3 CASSSQGNTEAFF
TRBJ2-2 TRBV6-5 CASSTQEETGELFF
TRBJ1-3 TRBV7-2 CASSLVPELSGNTIYF
TRBJ2-7 TRBV6-6 CASGGKSYEQYF
TRBJ2-5 TRBV9 CATKAGDQETQYF
TRBJ2-5 TRBV7-9 CASSLQPGQGVQETQYF
TRBJ1-2 TRBV27 CASRKTGNYGYTF
TRBJ1-2 TRBV11-2 CASSRTGTGGYGYTF
TRBJ2-3 TRBV10-2 CASRVDRGDTQYF
TRBJ1-2 TRBV5-1 CASSQGQGLGYTF
TRBJ2-7 TRBV5-1 CASSLGEALTYEQYF
TRBJ2-7 TRBV7-8 CASSLGVVRGYEQYF
TRBJ2-3 TRBV27 CASREGGAVDTQYF
TRBJ2-3 TRBV21-1 CASSTRDRGLRTDTQYF
TRBJ1-4 TRBV4-3 CASSQAFPTGVGANEKLFF
TRBJ1-6 TRBV18 CASSLTGGDSPLHF
TRBJ2-7 TRBV7-8 CASSGGSYEQYF
TRBJ2-3 TRBV15 CATSRWTSGGRVTDTQYF
TRBJ1-2 TRBV7-2 CASSSRRGTGGDGYTF
TRBJ1-2 TRBV4-1 CASSHLGYGYTF
TRBJ2-5 TRBV11-2 CASSPRSGGAETQYF
TRBJ2-1 TRBV27 CASSQPGTAIYNEQFF
TRBJ2-7 TRBV19 CASSTNTRGTGLAGAYEQYF
TRBJ2-7 TRBV5-1 CASSLWQGAAYEQYF
TRBJ2-1 TRBV10-1 CASSKQGNEQFF